Each of the 9 T cell receptor beta chains below was sequenced from the same sample in a study of Ad26.COV2.S vaccination and SARS-CoV-2 variants. Sequenced by immunoSEQ multiplex PCR; TCRdb stores in-frame clones only, minus some. Of about 680,000 clones listed, roughly 90% are singletons. Treatment here: over 15 received Ad26.COV2.S at low or high dose, single or two shots; 5 received placebo; per-sample allocation not given. Repertoires come from day 63 after the first vaccine or placebo injection. This specimen was peripheral blood, taken in a trial of Ad26.COV2.S vaccine versus placebo. The receptors come from a person between 18 and 59 years old who received the Ad26.COV2.S COVID-19 vaccine or a placebo.

This sequence joins TRBV30 and TRBJ2-5, with TRBD2 identical over 7 bases. Germline CDR1 reads GTSNPN; CDR2 reads SVGIG (reference sequence). The length of the CDR3 is 11 residues. The V and J ends lost 8 bases and 4 bases, in that order; junction bases with no gene match: 4. CDR3 bases: TGTGCCGGGACTACACGAGAGACCCAGTACTTC. Its translation is CAGTTRETQYF.

The V gene is TRBV5-1, the J gene TRBJ1-4; D is unclear. Trimming shortened V by 8 bases and J by 6 bases, and 8 bases separated the two germline ends. This CDR3 contains 11 residues. Germline lookup yields CDR1 SGHRS and CDR2 YFSETQ. This CDR3 reads CARPWDEKLFF. In nucleotides, the CDR3 is TGCGCCAGACCATGGGATGAAAAACTGTTTTTT.

J is TRBJ1-3 and V is TRBV7-8; TRBD1 agrees at 7 bases. The CDR3 runs 17 residues. V shed 5 bases, J shed 0 bases, and the junction held 10 bases outside the gene matches. CDR1 SGHVS and CDR2 FQNEAQ come from the germline V gene. The CDR3 DNA reads TGTGCCAGCAGCGCCTTCAACAGGGGCTTCTCTGGAAACACCATATATTTT. It codes for CASSAFNRGFSGNTIYF.

This clone has a handful of counts. This chain joins TRBV5-1 and TRBJ2-3, with 9 nucleotides matching TRBD2. The CDR3 loop spans 14 amino acids. In germline, CDR1 is SGHRS, CDR2 YFSETQ. After removal of 6 bases from V and 0 bases from J, the junction contained 2 bases not matched to a gene. The CDR3 region has the DNA TGCGCCAGCACAGCGGGAGGCAGCACAGATACGCAGTATTTT. This encodes CASTAGGSTDTQYF.

The genes are TRBV3-1 (or the pseudogene TRBV3-2) and TRBJ2-1; perhaps TRBD2 as D (5 bases). Per germline, CDR1 LGHDT and CDR2 YNNKEL (reference sequence). Trimming shortened V by 4 bases and J by 6 bases, and 10 bases separated the two germline ends. This CDR3 is built from 13 residues. In DNA form, the CDR3 reads TGTGCCAGCAGCCTCCGGGAACTCAATGAGCAGTTCTTC. Amino acid sequence: CASSLRELNEQFF.

Remarks on this clone: Other DNA sequences in the same sample also yield this CDR3. This chain links TRBV24-1 with TRBJ2-2, with 9 bases aligning to TRBD2. Germline-derived CDR1 and CDR2 are KGHDR and SFDVKD. The CDR3 runs to 14 residues. Losses at the gene ends were 10 bases for V and 1 base for J; bases not matched to a gene: 3. The DNA of the CDR3 is TGTGCCACAAGCGGGAGGCAGAACACCGGGGAGCTGTTTTTT. As protein: CATSGRQNTGELFF.

The V call is TRBV11-3, the J call TRBJ2-3, with D maybe TRBD2 (6 bases). Trimming took 4 bases from V and 8 from J, leaving 13 bases between them. This CDR3 comprises 13 residues. Germline V lookup: CDR1 SGHNT, CDR2 YENEEA. The CDR3 DNA sequence: TGTGCCAGCAGCTCCTCGGGGGTCGGTACGCAGTATTTT. Residues: CASSSSGVGTQYF.

The chain couples TRBV5-1 to TRBJ1-3; unclear D gene. With 7 bases removed from V and 0 bases from J, the gap between germline ends came to 8 bases. CDR1 SGHRS and CDR2 YFSETQ come from the germline V gene. The CDR3 runs 13 residues. This CDR3 reads CASREASGNTIYF. CDR3 in DNA: TGCGCCAGCCGTGAGGCCTCTGGAAACACCATATATTTT.

V usage is TRBV15 and J usage is TRBJ1-3, with 8 bases matching TRBD1. Germline CDR1 is LNHNV and CDR2 is YYDKDF (reference sequence). V lost 3 bases to trimming and J lost 1 base; unmatched junction nucleotides: 5. The CDR3 is 16 amino acids. CDR3 DNA: TGTGCCACCAGCAGGCGCAGGGGGCGATCTGGAAACACCATATATTTT. Its protein product is CATSRRRGRSGNTIYF.